These T cell receptor beta chains were read from a single sample in a study of shared clonotypes between healthy human individuals. Sequencing used immunoSEQ multiplex PCR; TCRdb keeps in-frame clones, though not all of them. The sample shows about 2.5 million clones, 85% to 95% of them seen only once. The sequencing sample was made of naive CD4+ T cells from PBMCs. The receptors come from a man aged 18 to 35 in good health. Some clones in this sample may be carry-over from other donors' samples. The CDR3 runs from the conserved cysteine through the conserved F or W. D genes are given only for firm matches. Size tells how often a clone was seen (once, few, many) or the class of an expanded clone, and some rows leave it out.

V gene,J gene,clone size,D gene,CDR3 protein,CDR3 DNA
TRBV5-1,TRBJ1-5,NA,TRBD1,CASSLEGARNQPQHF,TGCGCCAGCAGCTTGGAGGGGGCTCGGAATCAGCCCCAGCATTTT
TRBV7-3,TRBJ1-1,NA,NA,CASSPRPNLGGTEAFF,TGTGCCAGCAGCCCACGGCCGAACCTAGGGGGCACTGAAGCTTTCTTT
TRBV11-2,TRBJ2-7,NA,NA,CASSLGGLYEQYF,TGTGCCAGCAGCTTGGGCGGACTCTACGAGCAGTACTTC
TRBV7-9,TRBJ1-1,NA,NA,CASSAGVGGTEAFF,TGTGCCAGCAGCGCCGGTGTGGGGGGCACTGAAGCTTTCTTT
TRBV28,TRBJ1-4,NA,NA,CASSLGQALEKLFF,TGTGCCAGCAGCCTTGGCCAGGCGTTGGAGAAACTGTTTTTT
TRBV19,TRBJ2-2,NA,TRBD1,CASRNTGGGNTGELFF,TGTGCCAGTAGAAACACAGGGGGCGGGAACACCGGGGAGCTGTTTTTT
TRBV20-1,TRBJ2-1,NA,NA,CSARRVEQFF,TGCAGTGCCAGACGGGTGGAGCAGTTCTTC
TRBV7-3,TRBJ2-2,NA,NA,CASSLMENTGELFF,TGTGCCAGCAGCTTAATGGAGAACACCGGGGAGCTGTTTTTT
TRBV5-1,TRBJ1-2,NA,NA,CASSTSTDHGYTF,TGCGCCAGCAGCACGTCCACGGACCATGGCTACACCTTC
TRBV2,TRBJ2-5,once,NA,CASSGNSQETQYF,TGTGCCAGCAGTGGGAACTCCCAAGAGACCCAGTACTTC
TRBV7-2,TRBJ1-1,few,NA,CASSLGPRGTEAFF,TGTGCCAGCAGCTTGGGACCCCGGGGGACTGAAGCTTTCTTT
TRBV25-1,TRBJ2-5,NA,NA,CASRTHSGEETQYF,TGTGCCAGCAGAACGCACTCTGGGGAGGAGACCCAGTACTTC
TRBV7-2,TRBJ2-3,NA,NA,CASSLGTPRSTDTQYF,TGTGCCAGCAGCTTGGGGACGCCTCGGAGCACAGATACGCAGTATTTT
TRBV25-1,TRBJ2-1,NA,TRBD2,CASGPFSGRTYNEQFF,TGTGCCAGCGGCCCCTTCAGCGGGAGGACCTACAATGAGCAGTTCTTC
TRBV6-1,TRBJ2-1,NA,TRBD1,CASSELVQGHDEQFF,TGTGCCAGCAGTGAACTGGTACAGGGGCACGATGAGCAGTTCTTC
TRBV5-4,TRBJ2-7,NA,TRBD2,CASSLGVREWYEQYF,TGTGCCAGCAGCCTGGGAGTGCGGGAGTGGTACGAGCAGTACTTC
TRBV28,TRBJ2-5,NA,TRBD1,CASRRDRGGWETQYF,TGTGCCAGCAGAAGGGACAGGGGAGGGTGGGAGACCCAGTACTTC
TRBV7-9,TRBJ1-4,NA,NA,CASSLGTGATNEKLFF,TGTGCCAGCAGCTTAGGGACGGGGGCGACTAATGAAAAACTGTTTTTT
TRBV29-1,TRBJ1-4,NA,TRBD1,CSVERGTGEKLFF,TGCAGCGTTGAAAGAGGGACAGGGGAAAAACTGTTTTTT
TRBV5-1,TRBJ2-5,NA,NA,CASSPRQGGSRETQYF,TGCGCCAGCAGCCCTCGACAGGGAGGTAGCCGAGAGACCCAGTACTTC
TRBV5-1,TRBJ1-2,NA,NA,CASSAEEGSRGYTF,TGCGCCAGCAGCGCCGAGGAGGGATCCAGAGGCTACACCTTC
TRBV4-1,TRBJ2-2,once,NA,CASSPGRGVNTGELFF,TGCGCCAGCAGCCCGGGGCGCGGAGTGAACACCGGGGAGCTGTTTTTT
TRBV29-1,TRBJ2-3,NA,TRBD1,CSVLTGSDTQYF,TGCAGCGTGCTGACAGGGTCAGATACGCAGTATTTT
TRBV9,TRBJ1-1,NA,NA,CASSVESNTEAFF,TGTGCCAGCAGCGTAGAGTCGAACACTGAAGCTTTCTTT
TRBV11-2,TRBJ2-2,NA,NA,CASSPPGFTGELFF,TGTGCCAGCAGCCCCCCGGGTTTCACCGGGGAGCTGTTTTTT
TRBV9,TRBJ1-5,few,NA,CASSVGPVFDQPQHF,TGTGCCAGCAGCGTGGGGCCAGTGTTTGATCAGCCCCAGCATTTT
TRBV27,TRBJ2-6,NA,NA,CASSLMGANVLTF,TGTGCCAGCAGCCTGATGGGGGCCAACGTCCTGACTTTC
TRBV9,TRBJ1-1,NA,TRBD1,CASSLDRGTEAFF,TGTGCCAGCAGCCTAGACAGGGGCACTGAAGCTTTCTTT
TRBV5-5,TRBJ2-7,NA,TRBD2,CASSSQFVGTTFYEQYF,TGTGCCAGCAGCTCGCAATTCGTAGGGACTACCTTCTACGAGCAGTACTTC
TRBV6-6,TRBJ1-2,NA,TRBD1,CASRGDRGLGVGYTF,TGTGCCAGCAGGGGGGACAGGGGGCTCGGCGTTGGCTACACCTTC
TRBV5-1,TRBJ1-4,NA,TRBD1,CASSRGTGGQEKLFF,TGCGCCAGCAGCCGGGGGACAGGGGGCCAGGAAAAACTGTTTTTT
TRBV9,TRBJ1-5,NA,TRBD1,CASSARQGTQPQHF,TGTGCCAGCAGCGCACGACAGGGAACGCAGCCCCAGCATTTT
TRBV29-1,TRBJ2-5,NA,TRBD2,CSVEETSGSPQYF,TGCAGCGTTGAGGAGACTAGCGGAAGTCCCCAGTACTTC
TRBV29-1,TRBJ1-1,NA,NA,CSVAGDANTEAFF,TGCAGCGTTGCGGGGGATGCGAACACTGAAGCTTTCTTT
TRBV30,TRBJ2-3,NA,NA,CAWSVLRDPQFDTQYF,TGTGCCTGGAGTGTACTACGGGACCCCCAGTTCGATACGCAGTATTTT
TRBV9,TRBJ2-4,NA,TRBD1,CASSPSRWTGGLAKNIQYF,TGTGCCAGCAGCCCGAGTCGGTGGACAGGGGGGTTAGCCAAAAACATTCAGTACTTC
TRBV7-3,TRBJ2-1,NA,NA,CASSSQGRGYNEQFF,TGTGCCAGCAGTTCCCAGGGGAGAGGATACAATGAGCAGTTCTTC
TRBV7-8,TRBJ2-1,NA,TRBD2,CASSTGLAGLQFF,TGTGCCAGCAGCACAGGACTAGCGGGGTTACAGTTCTTC
TRBV5-1,TRBJ1-4,NA,TRBD1,CASSLGLSTGDFEKLFF,TGCGCCAGCAGCTTGGGACTATCGACAGGGGACTTTGAAAAACTGTTTTTT
TRBV7-8,TRBJ1-1,NA,NA,CASSLAGFRGNTEAFF,TGTGCCAGCAGCTTAGCGGGGTTCAGGGGTAACACTGAAGCTTTCTTT
TRBV7-2,TRBJ2-7,NA,NA,CASSLGSSSYEQYF,TGTGCCAGCAGCTTAGGCTCTTCCTCCTACGAGCAGTACTTC